The 25 T cell receptor beta chains below all came from one sample that was sequenced in a study of T cells in localized non-small cell lung cancer. Generated by immunoSEQ multiplex PCR, the TCRdb table keeps only in-frame clones and is missing some. The profile covers tens of thousands of clones, with about 90% appearing a single time and roughly 2.7% taken by the ten largest. The sequenced sample was peripheral blood, obtained before any cancer treatment. The receptors stem from a female donor over 55 with stage I squamous cell lung carcinoma.

This sequence joins TRBV5-1 and TRBJ2-7; possibly TRBD1 for D (5 bases). V was trimmed by 4 bases and J by 2 bases, leaving 10 bases between them. The CDR3 sequence is 13 residues long. Germline lookup yields CDR1 SGHRS and CDR2 YFSETQ. The CDR3 region is CASSTGHTYEQYF. The DNA of the CDR3 is TGCGCCAGCAGCACCGGACATACCTACGAGCAGTACTTC.

V gene TRBV6-6 combines with J gene TRBJ1-1, with D maybe TRBD1 (5 bases). The CDR3 covers 12 residues. CDR1 and CDR2 (germline): MNHNY, SVGAGI (reference sequence). Deletions cut 6 bases from V and 10 bases from J, with 15 bases between. CDR3 in DNA: TGTGCCAGCAGCCAAAGGGGATTAGCAGCTTTCTTT. It encodes CASSQRGLAAFF.

J is TRBJ1-1 and V is TRBV7-6; D is unresolved. The V gene's germline CDR1 is SGHVS and CDR2 FNYEAQ. The CDR3 sequence is 14 residues long. The V and J ends lost 3 bases and 4 bases respectively, with 12 bases between them. DNA of the CDR3: TGTGCCAGCAGCTTGCGGGGAGGAACCACTGAAGCTTTCTTT. Translated, it gives CASSLRGGTTEAFF. The variable domain in full, completed from reference TRBV7-6 and TRBJ1-1, reads GAGVSQSPRYKVTKRGQDVALRCDPISGHVSLYWYRQALGQGPEFLTYFNYEAQQDKSGLPNDRFSAERPEGSISTLTIQRTEQRDSAMYRCASSLRGGTTEAFFGQGTRLTVV.

V usage is TRBV21-1 and J usage is TRBJ2-5; TRBD2 is taken as the D call from the table, unchecked against the DNA. TRBV21-1 is termed a pseudogene. This CDR3 comprises 16 residues. The CDR3 sequence is CASSNKQREGQETQYF. CDR3 DNA sequence: TGTGCCAGCAGCAATAAGCAGCGGGAGGGACAAGAGACCCAGTACTTC.

The V gene is TRBV2, the J gene TRBJ2-7; TRBD2 matches at 12 bases. The V and J ends lost 4 bases and 4 bases, in that order; junction bases with no gene match: 5. The CDR3 covers 15 residues. Germline CDR1 and CDR2: SNHLY and FYNNEI. The CDR3 nucleotides read TGTGCCAGCAGTGGCATCGGACTAGCGGGATACGAGCAGTACTTC. This codes for CASSGIGLAGYEQYF.

The chain uses TRBV13 and TRBJ2-7; no definite D call. The V end was cut by 3 bases, the J end by 5 bases, with 5 bases between. The germline CDR1 and CDR2 sequences are PRHDT and FYEKMQ (reference sequence). This CDR3 comprises 11 residues. CDR3 residues: CASSFTDEQYF. CDR3 nucleotides: TGTGCCAGCAGCTTTACCGACGAGCAGTACTTC.

The chain joins TRBV10-3 to TRBJ1-5, with 7 bases fitting TRBD1. The CDR3 is made up of 14 amino acids. The ends lost 2 bases at V and 7 bases at J; junction bases unmatched: 5. Germline V gives CDR1 ENHRY, CDR2 SYGVKD. In DNA, the CDR3 is TGTGCCATCAGTGAGCCAGGGGGAACCCAGCCCCAGCATTTT. Amino acid sequence: CAISEPGGTQPQHF.

The chain couples TRBV5-1 to TRBJ1-1, with D perhaps TRBD1 (5 bases). The CDR3 extends over 15 amino acids. From germline, CDR1 is SGHRS and CDR2 YFSETQ. Trimming cost V 3 bases and J 4 bases, with 16 bases left between them. DNA of the CDR3: TGCGCCAGCAGCTCCGGACTAACCGGGGGCACTGAAGCTTTCTTT. This codes for CASSSGLTGGTEAFF.

The gene calls are TRBV5-6 and TRBJ2-3, with D possibly TRBD2 on 6 matching bases. The V gene's germline CDR1 is SGHDT and CDR2 YYEEEE. V was clipped by 0 bases and J by 6 bases, with 11 bases between them. The CDR3 extends over 14 amino acids. Here the CDR3 DNA reads TGTGCCAGCAGCTTGGTGGGGGGATCGGATACGCAGTATTTT. Translated, it gives CASSLVGGSDTQYF. Filled out from reference TRBV5-6 and TRBJ2-3, the complete variable domain reads DAGVTQSPTHLIKTRGQQVTLRCSPKSGHDTVSWYQQALGQGPQFIFQYYEEEERQRGNFPDRFSGHQFPNYSSELNVNALLLGDSALYLCASSLVGGSDTQYFGPGTRLTVL.

This CDR3 is CASSRRGGGNQPQHF. The CDR3 nucleotides are TGTGCCAGCAGCCGTCGGGGAGGGGGCAATCAGCCCCAGCATTTT. V and J are TRBV4-2 and TRBJ1-5, with a weak D call TRBD1 (5 bases). From germline, CDR1 is LGHNA and CDR2 YNFKEQ. Trimming pared 4 bases from V and 2 bases from J, leaving 12 bases between. This CDR3 contains 15 residues.

This rearrangement joins TRBV5-6 to TRBJ2-7; D possibly corresponds to TRBD2 (6 bases). This CDR3 is 16 amino acids long. Germline CDR1 and CDR2: SGHDT and YYEEEE. V was clipped by 1 base and J by 4 bases, with 18 bases between them. CDR3 loop: CASSLTGTPLRYEQYF. The CDR3 DNA follows: TGTGCCAGCAGCTTGACCGGGACTCCTTTGAGGTACGAGCAGTACTTC.

The V gene is TRBV21-1, the J gene TRBJ2-7. TRBV21-1 is an annotated pseudogene. CDR3 size: 14 residues. CDR3 nucleotides: TGTGCCAGCAGCAAAGAGGGGGGAACCTACGAGCAGTACTTC. Translated: CASSKEGGTYEQYF.

This clone was picked up a small number of times. The CDR3 protein is CASSLNLWGSTGELFF. As DNA, the CDR3 is TGTGCCAGCAGCTTAAATCTCTGGGGAAGCACCGGGGAGCTGTTTTTT. The chain has TRBV11-3 and TRBJ2-2; D is uncertain. The germline V gene has CDR1 SGHNT and CDR2 YENEEA. The CDR3 totals 16 residues. V was clipped by 2 bases and J by 4 bases, with 14 bases between them.

The V and J genes are TRBV7-6 and TRBJ2-7; a weak D match, TRBD1 (6 bases). CDR1 is SGHVS and CDR2 is FNYEAQ in the germline V gene. Trimming cost V 2 bases and J 4 bases, with 9 bases left between them. The CDR3 is 13 amino acids. The CDR3 DNA sequence: TGTGCCAGCAGCTTACAACAGGGATACGAGCAGTACTTC. Its translation is CASSLQQGYEQYF.

This clone was counted between two and nine times. This chain links TRBV30 with TRBJ1-2, with TRBD1 as a possible D gene (6 bases). The V and J ends lost 1 base and 9 bases respectively, with 15 bases between them. The CDR3 loop spans 13 amino acids. Per the germline V gene, CDR1 is GTSNPN and CDR2 is SVGIG (reference sequence). The CDR3 coding sequence is TGTGCCTGGAGTGGGACAGCCGCTAGGCGCTACACCTTC. Translated, it gives CAWSGTAARRYTF.

This sequence joins TRBV28 and TRBJ2-5, with D possibly TRBD2 on 6 matching bases. Matching the DNA end better, TRBJ2-7 makes the J call doubtful. The CDR3 extends over 15 amino acids. The germline CDR1 and CDR2 sequences are MDHEN and SYDVKM. The DNA of the CDR3 is TGTGCCAGCAGTTTAGGATCAGATGGGGGAGGCGAGCAGTACTTC. Amino acid sequence: CASSLGSDGGGEQYF.

J is TRBJ2-1 and V is TRBV7-7, with 11 bases lining up with TRBD2. The CDR3 spans 15 residues. V dropped 4 bases and J dropped 9; count of bases not matched to a gene: 8. Germline V gene sequence: CDR1 SSHAT, CDR2 FNYEAQ (reference sequence). The CDR3 bases are TGTGCCAGCAGCTCTTCTAGCGGGAGGTTCGGTGAGCAGTTCTTC. The encoded protein is CASSSSSGRFGEQFF.

This chain connects TRBV30 to TRBJ1-4; TRBD1 aligns across 9 bases. This CDR3 is 16 amino acids long. Germline V gene sequence: CDR1 GTSNPN, CDR2 SVGIG (reference sequence). Trimming removed 2 bases from V and 8 bases from J; junction bases left unmatched: 12. CDR3 region: CAWSSRGGTGWEKLFF. Written as DNA, the CDR3 is TGTGCCTGGAGTAGTAGAGGCGGGACAGGGTGGGAAAAACTGTTTTTT.

The chain combines TRBV7-2 with TRBJ2-2, with D uncertain. Looked up from germline, CDR1 is SGHTA and CDR2 is FQGNSA. This CDR3 contains 12 residues. The V gene lost 6 bases and the J gene lost 6 bases, with 8 bases spanning the gap. The CDR3 spells CASSFSAGELFF. The CDR3 nucleotides are TGTGCCAGCAGTTTCTCTGCCGGGGAGCTGTTTTTT.

A single count supports this clone. V and J are TRBV5-8 and TRBJ1-2, with TRBD1 matching over 8 bases. Germline CDR1 reads SGHTS; CDR2 reads YDEGEE. The CDR3 contains 15 residues. With V trimmed by 0 bases and J by 3 bases, 4 bases remained unmatched. The CDR3 DNA follows: TGTGCCAGCAGCTTGGGACAGGGGTTGGACTATGGCTACACCTTC. Translating it yields CASSLGQGLDYGYTF.

V is TRBV6-4 and J is TRBJ2-1; TRBD1 is a possible D gene (5 bases). V dropped 4 bases and J dropped 5 bases, with 12 bases sitting between them. CDR3 length: 14 residues. CDR1 and CDR2 from the germline V gene are MRHNA and SNTAGT. CDR3 in amino acids: CASSVEQGNNEQFF. CDR3 DNA: TGTGCCAGCAGTGTGGAGCAGGGAAACAATGAGCAGTTCTTC.

This chain uses TRBV18 with TRBJ2-1, with D tentatively TRBD2 (6 bases). Germline CDR1 KGHSH, CDR2 LQKENI. The germline V and J ends were trimmed by 0 bases and 5 bases, with 11 bases remaining between them. This CDR3 is 15 amino acids long. CDR3 in DNA: TGTGCCAGCTCACCACCTGGGACTCAAAACAATGAGCAGTTCTTC. Residues: CASSPPGTQNNEQFF.

The chain recombines TRBV28 with TRBJ2-4; D is perhaps TRBD2 (6 bases). Trimming left V 5 bases short and J 16 bases short, with 12 bases between. This CDR3 spans 10 amino acids. Per the germline V gene, CDR1 is MDHEN and CDR2 is SYDVKM. CDR3 residues: CASSRRESYF. CDR3 DNA: TGTGCCAGCAGTCGCCGGGAGAGCTACTTC.

The chain uses TRBV29-1 and TRBJ2-5, with D maybe TRBD1 (5 bases). In germline, CDR1 is SQVTM, CDR2 ANQGSEA. This CDR3 comprises 14 residues. V lost 1 base and J 4 bases, leaving 13 bases between the germline ends. The CDR3, as DNA: TGCAGCGTTGAAGTTGGTTCTAGGGGAGAGACCCAGTACTTC. Residues: CSVEVGSRGETQYF.

The V gene is TRBV29-1, the J gene TRBJ1-2; D not certain. V gave up 4 bases and J gave up 0 bases, with 9 bases separating them. The V gene's germline CDR1 is SQVTM and CDR2 ANQGSEA. CDR3 length: 13 residues. CDR3 sequence (DNA): TGCAGCGTTGGGGCCGGGCCTAACTATGGCTACACCTTC. Translating it yields CSVGAGPNYGYTF.